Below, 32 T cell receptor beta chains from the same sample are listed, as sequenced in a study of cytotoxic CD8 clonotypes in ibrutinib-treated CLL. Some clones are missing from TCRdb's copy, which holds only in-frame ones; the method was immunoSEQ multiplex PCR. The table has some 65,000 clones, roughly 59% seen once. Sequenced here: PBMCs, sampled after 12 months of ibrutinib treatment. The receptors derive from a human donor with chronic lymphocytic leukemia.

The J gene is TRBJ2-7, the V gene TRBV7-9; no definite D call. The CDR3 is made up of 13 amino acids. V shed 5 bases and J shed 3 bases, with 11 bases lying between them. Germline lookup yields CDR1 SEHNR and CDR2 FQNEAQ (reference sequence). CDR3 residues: CASSASVGYEQYF. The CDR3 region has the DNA TGTGCCAGCAGCGCAAGCGTAGGCTACGAGCAGTACTTC.

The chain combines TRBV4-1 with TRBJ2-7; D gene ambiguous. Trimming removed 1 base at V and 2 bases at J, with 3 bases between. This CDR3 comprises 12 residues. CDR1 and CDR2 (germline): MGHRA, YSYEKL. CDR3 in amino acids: CASSQGTYEQYF. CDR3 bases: TGCGCCAGCAGCCAAGGGACCTACGAGCAGTACTTC.

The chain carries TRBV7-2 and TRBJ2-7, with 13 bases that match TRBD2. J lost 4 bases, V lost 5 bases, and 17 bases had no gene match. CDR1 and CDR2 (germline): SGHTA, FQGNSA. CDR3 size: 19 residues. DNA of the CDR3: TGTGCCAGCAGCCCCAGGACTAGCGGGAGTCATTGGTGGGTGTACGAGCAGTACTTC. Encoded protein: CASSPRTSGSHWWVYEQYF.

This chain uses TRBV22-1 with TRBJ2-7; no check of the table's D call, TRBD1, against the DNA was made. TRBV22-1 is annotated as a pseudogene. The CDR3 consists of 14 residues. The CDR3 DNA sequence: TGTCCTGGGAGCGCGACAGGGGGAAGCTACGAGCAGTACTTC. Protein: CPGSATGGSYEQYF.

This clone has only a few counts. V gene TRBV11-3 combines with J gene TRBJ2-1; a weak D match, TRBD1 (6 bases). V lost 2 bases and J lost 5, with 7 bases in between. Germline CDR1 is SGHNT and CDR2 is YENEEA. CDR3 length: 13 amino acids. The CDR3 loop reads CASSLTGNNEQFF. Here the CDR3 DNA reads TGTGCCAGCAGCTTAACAGGGAACAATGAGCAGTTCTTC.

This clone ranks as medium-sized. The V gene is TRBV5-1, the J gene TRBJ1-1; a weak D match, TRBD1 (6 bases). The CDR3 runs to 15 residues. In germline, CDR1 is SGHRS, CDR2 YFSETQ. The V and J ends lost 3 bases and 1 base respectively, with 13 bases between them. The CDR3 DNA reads TGCGCCAGCAGCTCCGATGGACAGAAGAACACTGAAGCTTTCTTT. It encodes CASSSDGQKNTEAFF.

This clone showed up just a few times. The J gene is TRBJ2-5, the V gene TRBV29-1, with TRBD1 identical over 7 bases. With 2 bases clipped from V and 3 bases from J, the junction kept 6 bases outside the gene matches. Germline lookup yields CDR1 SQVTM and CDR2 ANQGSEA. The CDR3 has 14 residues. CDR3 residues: CSVEPPTGKETQYF. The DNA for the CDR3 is TGCAGCGTTGAACCCCCGACAGGGAAAGAGACCCAGTACTTC.

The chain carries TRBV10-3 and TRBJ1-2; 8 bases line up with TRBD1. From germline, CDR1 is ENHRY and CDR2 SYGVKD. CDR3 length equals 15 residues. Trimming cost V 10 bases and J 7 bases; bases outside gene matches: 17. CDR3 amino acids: CASRSSADRAIGYTF. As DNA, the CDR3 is TGTGCCAGCAGATCCAGTGCGGACAGGGCGATTGGCTACACCTTC.

The DNA for the CDR3 is TGTGCCAGCAGCTTGGCCTTTCCCGGGGAGCTGTTTTTT. Its translation: CASSLAFPGELFF. This rearrangement joins TRBV5-6 to TRBJ2-2; D is uncertain. Germline CDR1 reads SGHDT; CDR2 reads YYEEEE. Trimming removed 0 bases from V and 6 bases from J, with 6 bases in between. CDR3 length: 13 residues.

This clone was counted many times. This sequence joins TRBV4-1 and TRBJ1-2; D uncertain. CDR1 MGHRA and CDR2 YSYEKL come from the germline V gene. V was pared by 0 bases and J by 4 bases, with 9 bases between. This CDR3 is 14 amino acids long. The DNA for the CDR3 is TGCGCCAGCAGCCAAGACTCCGGAATCTATGGCTACACCTTC. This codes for CASSQDSGIYGYTF.

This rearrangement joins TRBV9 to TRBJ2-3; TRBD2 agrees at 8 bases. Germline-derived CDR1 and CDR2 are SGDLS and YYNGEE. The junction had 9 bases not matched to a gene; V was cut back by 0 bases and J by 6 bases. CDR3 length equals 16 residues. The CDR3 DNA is TGTGCCAGCAGCGTAGCGGTTAGCGGGACTTCTGATACGCAGTATTTT. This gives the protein CASSVAVSGTSDTQYF.

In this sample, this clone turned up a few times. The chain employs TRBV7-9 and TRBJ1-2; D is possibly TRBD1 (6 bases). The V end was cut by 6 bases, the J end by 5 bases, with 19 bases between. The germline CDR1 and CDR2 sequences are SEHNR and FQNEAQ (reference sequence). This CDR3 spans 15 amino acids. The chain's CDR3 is CASRQFEGGTYGYTF. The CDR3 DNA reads TGTGCCAGCAGACAATTTGAGGGGGGGACTTATGGCTACACCTTC.

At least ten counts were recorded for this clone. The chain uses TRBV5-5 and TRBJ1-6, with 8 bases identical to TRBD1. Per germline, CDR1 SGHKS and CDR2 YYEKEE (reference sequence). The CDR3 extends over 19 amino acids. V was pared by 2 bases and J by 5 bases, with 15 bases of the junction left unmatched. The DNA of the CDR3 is TGTGCCAGCAGCTTCAGGACAGGGCCCAAACCCCTAGATAATTCACCCCTCCACTTT. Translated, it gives CASSFRTGPKPLDNSPLHF.

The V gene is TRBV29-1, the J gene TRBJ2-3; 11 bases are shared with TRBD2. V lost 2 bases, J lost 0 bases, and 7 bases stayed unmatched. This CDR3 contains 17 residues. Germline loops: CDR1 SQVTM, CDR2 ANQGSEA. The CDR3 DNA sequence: TGCAGCGTTGAAAGAGTGACTAGCGGGACCAGCACAGATACGCAGTATTTT. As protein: CSVERVTSGTSTDTQYF.

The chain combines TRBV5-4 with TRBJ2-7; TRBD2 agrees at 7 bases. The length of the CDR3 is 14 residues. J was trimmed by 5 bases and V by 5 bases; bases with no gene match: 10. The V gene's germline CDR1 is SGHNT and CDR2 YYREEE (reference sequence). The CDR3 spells CASSFTSAKNEQYF. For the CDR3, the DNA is TGTGCCAGCAGTTTTACTAGCGCCAAGAACGAGCAGTACTTC.

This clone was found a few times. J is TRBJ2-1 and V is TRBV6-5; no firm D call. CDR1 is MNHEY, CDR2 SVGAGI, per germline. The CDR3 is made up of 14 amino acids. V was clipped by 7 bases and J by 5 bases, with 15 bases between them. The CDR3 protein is CASTAILGNNEQFF. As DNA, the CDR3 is TGTGCCAGCACCGCGATTCTAGGTAACAATGAGCAGTTCTTC.

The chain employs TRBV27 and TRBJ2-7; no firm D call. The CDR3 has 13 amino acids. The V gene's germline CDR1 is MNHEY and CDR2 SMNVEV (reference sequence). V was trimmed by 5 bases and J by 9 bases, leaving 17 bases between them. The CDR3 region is CASSPSPNERQYF. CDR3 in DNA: TGTGCCAGCAGTCCGAGTCCGAACGAGCGGCAGTACTTC.

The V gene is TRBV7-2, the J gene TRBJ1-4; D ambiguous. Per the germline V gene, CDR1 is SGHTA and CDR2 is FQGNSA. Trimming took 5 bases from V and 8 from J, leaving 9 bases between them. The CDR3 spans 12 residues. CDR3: CASSRRAEKLFF. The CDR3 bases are TGTGCCAGCAGCCGTAGGGCCGAAAAACTGTTTTTT.

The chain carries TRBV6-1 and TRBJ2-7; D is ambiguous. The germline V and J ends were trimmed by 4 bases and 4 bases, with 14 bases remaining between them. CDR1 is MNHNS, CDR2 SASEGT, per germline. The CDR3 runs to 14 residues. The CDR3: CASSAGPGRYEQYV. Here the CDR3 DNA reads TGTGCCAGCAGTGCCGGACCGGGTCGATACGAGCAGTACGTC.

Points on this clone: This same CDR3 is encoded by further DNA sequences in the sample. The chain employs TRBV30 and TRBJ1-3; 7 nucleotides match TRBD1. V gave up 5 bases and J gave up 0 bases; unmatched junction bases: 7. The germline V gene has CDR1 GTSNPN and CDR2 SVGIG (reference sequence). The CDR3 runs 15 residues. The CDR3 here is CAWSRDSGSGNTIYF. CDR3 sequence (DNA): TGTGCCTGGTCAAGGGACAGTGGCTCTGGAAACACCATATATTTT.

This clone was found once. The CDR3 spells CASSLLNEQFF. CDR3 coding DNA: TGTGCCAGCAGTTTATTGAATGAGCAGTTCTTC. The chain employs TRBV28 and TRBJ2-1; no clear D. The CDR3 is 11 residues long. Germline V lookup: CDR1 MDHEN, CDR2 SYDVKM. The V gene lost 1 base and the J gene lost 7 bases, with 2 bases spanning the gap.

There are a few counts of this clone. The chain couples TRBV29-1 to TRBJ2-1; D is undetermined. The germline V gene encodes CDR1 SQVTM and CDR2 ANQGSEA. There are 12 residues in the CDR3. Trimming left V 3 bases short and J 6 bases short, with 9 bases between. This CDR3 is CSVDLNSNEQFF. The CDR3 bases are TGCAGCGTTGACCTTAACAGCAATGAGCAGTTCTTC.

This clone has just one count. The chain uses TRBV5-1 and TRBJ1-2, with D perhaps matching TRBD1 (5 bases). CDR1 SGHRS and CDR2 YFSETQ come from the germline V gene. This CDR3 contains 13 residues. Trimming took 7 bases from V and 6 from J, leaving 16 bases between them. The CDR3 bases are TGCGCCAGCCGACTGACAGAAGTCCATGGCTACACCTTC. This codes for CASRLTEVHGYTF.

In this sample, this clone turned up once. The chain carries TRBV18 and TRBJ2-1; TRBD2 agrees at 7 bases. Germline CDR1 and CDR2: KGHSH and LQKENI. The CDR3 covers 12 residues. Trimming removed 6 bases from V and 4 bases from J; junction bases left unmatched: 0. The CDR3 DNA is TGTGCCAGCTCGGGAGGGTACAATGAGCAGTTCTTC. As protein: CASSGGYNEQFF.

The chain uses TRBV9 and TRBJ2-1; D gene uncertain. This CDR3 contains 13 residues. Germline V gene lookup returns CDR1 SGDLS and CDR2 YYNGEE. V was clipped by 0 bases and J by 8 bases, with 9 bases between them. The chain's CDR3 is CASSVAGLYEQFF. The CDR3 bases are TGTGCCAGCAGCGTAGCAGGTCTTTATGAGCAGTTCTTC.

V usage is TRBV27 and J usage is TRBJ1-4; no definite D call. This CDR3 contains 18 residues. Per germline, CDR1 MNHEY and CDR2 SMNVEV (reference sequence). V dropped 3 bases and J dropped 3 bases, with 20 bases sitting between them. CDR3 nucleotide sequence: TGTGCCAGCAGTTTCCATCCCTCCTCCCGAAAGGCTAATGAAAAACTGTTTTTT. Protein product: CASSFHPSSRKANEKLFF.

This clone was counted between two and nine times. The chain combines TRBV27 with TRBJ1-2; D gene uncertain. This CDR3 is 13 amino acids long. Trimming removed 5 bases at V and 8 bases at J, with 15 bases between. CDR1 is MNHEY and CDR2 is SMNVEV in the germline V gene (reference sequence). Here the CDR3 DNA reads TGTGCCAGCAGTGCCCAAGTTGGAGGCGGCTACACCTTC. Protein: CASSAQVGGGYTF.

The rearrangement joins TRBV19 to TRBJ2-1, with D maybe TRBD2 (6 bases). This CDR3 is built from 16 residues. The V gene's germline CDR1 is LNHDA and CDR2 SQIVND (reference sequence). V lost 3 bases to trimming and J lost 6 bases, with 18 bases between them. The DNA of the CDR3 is TGTGCCAGTAGTATCCCTAGGGCGGGAATCTTCAATGAGCAGTTCTTC. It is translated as CASSIPRAGIFNEQFF.

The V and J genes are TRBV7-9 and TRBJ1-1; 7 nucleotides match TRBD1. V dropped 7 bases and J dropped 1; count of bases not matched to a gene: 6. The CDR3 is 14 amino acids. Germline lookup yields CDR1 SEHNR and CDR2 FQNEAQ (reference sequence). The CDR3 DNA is TGTGCCAGCACGAGAGGGACAGAGAACACTGAAGCTTTCTTT. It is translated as CASTRGTENTEAFF. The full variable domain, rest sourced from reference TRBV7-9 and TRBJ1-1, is DTGVSQNPRHKITKRGQNVTFRCDPISEHNRLYWYRQTLGQGPEFLTYFQNEAQLEKSRLLSDRFSAERPKGSFSTLEIQRTEQGDSAMYLCASTRGTENTEAFFGQGTRLTVV.

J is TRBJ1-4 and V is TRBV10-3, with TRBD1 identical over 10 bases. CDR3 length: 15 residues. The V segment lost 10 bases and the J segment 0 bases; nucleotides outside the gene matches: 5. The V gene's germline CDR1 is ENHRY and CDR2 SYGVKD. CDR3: CATSGTGATNEKLFF. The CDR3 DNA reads TGTGCCACCAGCGGGACAGGGGCAACTAATGAAAAACTGTTTTTT.

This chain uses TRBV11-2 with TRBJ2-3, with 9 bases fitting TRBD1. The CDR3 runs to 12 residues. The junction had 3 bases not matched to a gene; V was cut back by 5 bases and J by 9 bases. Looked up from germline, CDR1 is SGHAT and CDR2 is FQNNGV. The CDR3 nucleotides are TGTGCCAGCAGCGGGACAGGGCTAACGCAGTATTTT. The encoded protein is CASSGTGLTQYF.

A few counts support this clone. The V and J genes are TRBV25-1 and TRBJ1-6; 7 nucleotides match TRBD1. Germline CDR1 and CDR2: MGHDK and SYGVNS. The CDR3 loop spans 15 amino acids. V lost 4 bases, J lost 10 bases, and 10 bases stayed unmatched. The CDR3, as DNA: TGTGCCAGCAGTGCGTGGACGACAGGGAACTCACCCCTCCACTTT. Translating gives CASSAWTTGNSPLHF.